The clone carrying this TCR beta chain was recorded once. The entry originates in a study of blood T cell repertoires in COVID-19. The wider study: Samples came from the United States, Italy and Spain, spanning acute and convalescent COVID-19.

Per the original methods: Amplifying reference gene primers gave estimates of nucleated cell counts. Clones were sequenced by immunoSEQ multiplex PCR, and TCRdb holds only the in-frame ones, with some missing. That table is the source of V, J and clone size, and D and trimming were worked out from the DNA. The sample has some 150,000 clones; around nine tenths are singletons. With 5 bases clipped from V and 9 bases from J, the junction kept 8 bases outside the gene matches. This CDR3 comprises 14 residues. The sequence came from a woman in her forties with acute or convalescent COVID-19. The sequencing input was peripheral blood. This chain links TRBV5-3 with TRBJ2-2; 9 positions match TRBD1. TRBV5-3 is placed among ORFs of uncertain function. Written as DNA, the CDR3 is TGTGCCAGAAGTCGGGACAGGGCGGAAAGGGAGCTGTTTTTT. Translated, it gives CARSRDRAERELFF.